Listed here are 14 T cell receptor beta chains from one sample, sequenced in a study of blood T cell repertoires in COVID-19. Here immunoSEQ multiplex PCR was the method, and the copy in TCRdb shows in-frame clones only, minus some. The repertoire holds more than 350,000 clones, with roughly nine tenths as singletons. The sample consisted of peripheral blood. The receptors originated from a woman aged 30 to 39 with COVID-19, enrolled during active disease.

This clone was seen once. The chain employs TRBV6-2 or TRBV6-3 and TRBJ1-5, with D uncertain. V shed 4 bases and J shed 2 bases, with 18 bases lying between them. The CDR3 is 17 amino acids. Germline lookup yields CDR1 MNHEY and CDR2 SVGEGT. CDR3 sequence reads: CASSSGPRVDGNQPQHF. Here the CDR3 DNA reads TGTGCCAGCAGTTCCGGTCCGAGGGTTGATGGCAATCAGCCCCAGCATTTT.

The chain couples TRBV2 to TRBJ1-4, with D possibly matching TRBD1 (6 bases). V lost 10 bases and J lost 5, with 17 bases in between. This CDR3 is 14 amino acids long. The V gene's germline CDR1 is SNHLY and CDR2 FYNNEI. This CDR3 reads CATAKGQGNEKLFF. CDR3 bases: TGTGCCACCGCGAAGGGGCAGGGGAATGAAAAACTGTTTTTT.

The V and J genes are TRBV4-3 and TRBJ2-3, with 9 bases lining up with TRBD1. With 0 bases clipped from V and 6 bases from J, the junction kept 7 bases outside the gene matches. Germline values: CDR1 LGHNA, CDR2 YSLEER. CDR3 size: 16 residues. The CDR3 DNA sequence: TGCGCCAGCAGCCAAGAGATACAGGGGGCTTGGGATACGCAGTATTTT. As protein: CASSQEIQGAWDTQYF.

The rearrangement uses TRBV6-1 and TRBJ2-1, with 9 bases identical to TRBD2. Germline lookup yields CDR1 MNHNS and CDR2 SASEGT. The trim removed 0 bases at V and 1 base at J, leaving 4 bases unmatched. This CDR3 comprises 17 residues. The CDR3 spells CASSEAASGRSYNEQFF. CDR3 coding DNA: TGTGCCAGCAGTGAAGCGGCCAGCGGGAGGTCCTACAATGAGCAGTTCTTC.

Only a few counts were recorded for this clone. The chain recombines TRBV5-1 with TRBJ1-2; 7 bases are shared with TRBD1. The V and J ends lost 0 bases and 8 bases, in that order; junction bases with no gene match: 7. Germline V gives CDR1 SGHRS, CDR2 YFSETQ. This CDR3 has 14 residues. CDR3 nucleotides: TGCGCCAGCAGCTTGGTTGGACAGGTCGAAGGCTACACCTTC. This translates into CASSLVGQVEGYTF. Full variable domain (missing parts from reference TRBV5-1 and TRBJ1-2): KAGVTQTPRYLIKTRGQQVTLSCSPISGHRSVSWYQQTPGQGLQFLFEYFSETQRNKGNFPGRFSGRQFSNSRSEMNVSTLELGDSALYLCASSLVGQVEGYTFGSGTRLTVV.

This chain uses TRBV3-1 (or the pseudogene TRBV3-2) with TRBJ2-7; D is undetermined. This CDR3 has 14 amino acids. Germline V gives CDR1 LGHDT, CDR2 YNNKEL (reference sequence). V was pared by 3 bases and J by 2 bases, with 11 bases between. The CDR3 sequence is CASSQATSTYEQYF. Written as DNA, the CDR3 is TGTGCCAGCAGCCAGGCGACTTCGACCTACGAGCAGTACTTC.

The V and J genes are TRBV10-2 and TRBJ2-2, with 14 bases identical to TRBD2. The germline V gene has CDR1 WSHSY and CDR2 SAAADI. V gave up 6 bases and J gave up 6 bases; unmatched junction bases: 6. The CDR3 extends over 16 amino acids. The CDR3 DNA reads TGCGCCAGCAGGGGACTAGCGGGAGTCACGGCCGGGGAGCTGTTTTTT. This encodes CASRGLAGVTAGELFF.

V and J are TRBV10-2 and TRBJ2-7, with 9 positions matching TRBD1. V dropped 4 bases and J dropped 3; count of bases not matched to a gene: 4. This CDR3 has 14 amino acids. Germline CDR1 WSHSY, CDR2 SAAADI. This chain's CDR3 is CASSVPGQGYEQYV. CDR3 coding DNA: TGCGCCAGCAGTGTACCGGGACAGGGCTACGAGCAGTACGTC.

This chain joins TRBV4-2 and TRBJ2-1, with D possibly TRBD2 on 6 matching bases. V was clipped by 4 bases and J by 0 bases, with 16 bases between them. Germline CDR1 reads LGHNA; CDR2 reads YNFKEQ. This CDR3 spans 17 amino acids. CDR3 nucleotide sequence: TGTGCCAGCAGCCCGACCAACCGGAGGGGCTCCTACAATGAGCAGTTCTTC. It specifies CASSPTNRRGSYNEQFF.

The chain combines TRBV11-2 with TRBJ2-4, with 8 bases fitting TRBD1. The germline V gene encodes CDR1 SGHAT and CDR2 FQNNGV. Trimming cost V 1 base and J 3 bases; bases outside gene matches: 8. This CDR3 comprises 17 residues. The DNA of the CDR3 is TGTGCCAGCAGCTTAGGAGGACAGGGTCGTGGCAAAAACATTCAGTACTTC. Protein product: CASSLGGQGRGKNIQYF.

CDR3 amino acids: CSASNPSVVMNTEAFF. CDR3 sequence (DNA): TGCAGTGCTAGTAACCCGTCGGTCGTCATGAACACTGAAGCTTTCTTT. The chain joins TRBV20-1 to TRBJ1-1; D ambiguous. Germline V gene data show CDR1 as DFQATT and CDR2 as SNEGSKA (reference sequence). The V gene lost 3 bases and the J gene lost 0 bases, with 17 bases spanning the gap. The CDR3 consists of 16 residues.

The J gene is TRBJ2-5, the V gene TRBV5-6, with 11 bases lining up with TRBD2. The CDR3 contains 17 residues. Per the germline V gene, CDR1 is SGHDT and CDR2 is YYEEEE. After removal of 6 bases from V and 4 bases from J, the junction contained 14 bases not matched to a gene. In DNA, the CDR3 is TGTGCCAGCACCGGAGACCTAGCGGGAGGACGGAGAGAGACCCAGTACTTC. Translation: CASTGDLAGGRRETQYF. Together with reference TRBV5-6 and TRBJ2-5, the CDR3 gives the full variable domain: DAGVTQSPTHLIKTRGQQVTLRCSPKSGHDTVSWYQQALGQGPQFIFQYYEEEERQRGNFPDRFSGHQFPNYSSELNVNALLLGDSALYLCASTGDLAGGRRETQYFGPGTRLLVL.

The chain carries TRBV28 and TRBJ2-5; 11 bases map to TRBD1. The ends lost 2 bases at V and 4 bases at J; junction bases unmatched: 9. CDR1 MDHEN and CDR2 SYDVKM come from the germline V gene. There are 17 residues in the CDR3. CDR3 residues: CASSLRSLGTGGETQYF. CDR3 DNA: TGTGCCAGCAGTTTACGTAGTTTGGGGACAGGGGGAGAGACCCAGTACTTC.

This chain joins TRBV7-9 and TRBJ2-7, with 13 bases lining up with TRBD2. Trimming removed 5 bases from V and 6 bases from J; junction bases left unmatched: 4. Germline V lookup: CDR1 SEHNR, CDR2 FQNEAQ (reference sequence). The CDR3 runs 14 residues. CDR3 region: CASSTGTSGAEQYF. The CDR3 DNA is TGTGCCAGCAGCACCGGGACTAGCGGGGCCGAGCAGTACTTC.